This T cell receptor beta chain was obtained from a study of blood T cell repertoires in COVID-19. Study information: Whether acute or convalescent, the COVID-19 samples came from the United States, Italy and Spain. Sources were T cells, B-cell-depleted T cells, or PBMCs; the material itself was cDNA or gDNA.

The CDR3 consists of 15 residues. With V trimmed by 5 bases and J by 4 bases, 4 bases remained unmatched. Germline values: CDR1 MNHEY, CDR2 SVGAGI. Source study methods: For nucleated cells, counts were estimated from reference gene primer amplification. This table comes from immunoSEQ multiplex PCR, and its TCRdb copy is limited to in-frame clones, with some not included. The V and J calls and the clone size are those of that table, but D and trimming were determined from the DNA. The sample lists hundreds of thousands of clones, approximately 80% seen once, with 20% in the top ten. This TCR came from a man younger than 45 with active or convalescent COVID-19. Input material: peripheral blood. V is TRBV6-5 and J is TRBJ2-1, with 11 bases lining up with TRBD1. DNA of the CDR3: TGTGCCAGCAGTAAGGACAGGGGGCTTTACAATGAGCAGTTCTTC. This sequence encodes CASSKDRGLYNEQFF.